The 17 T cell receptor beta chains given below trace back to one sample, sequenced in a study of OX40 agonist ivuxolimab in advanced cancers. TCRdb keeps only in-frame clones here, not all; method: immunoSEQ multiplex PCR. The table includes 65,000 to 95,000 clones, around 90% detected once. The sample here was CD4+ or CD8+ T cells sorted from blood, taken in a trial of the OX40 agonist ivuxolimab. These TCRs come from an adult with an advanced solid tumor such as melanoma, head and neck, liver or kidney cancer.

This chain links TRBV19 with TRBJ2-6; 10 bases are shared with TRBD1. The CDR3 runs 17 residues. Germline V gene data show CDR1 as LNHDA and CDR2 as SQIVND (reference sequence). V lost 4 bases to trimming and J lost 2 bases; unmatched junction nucleotides: 5. CDR3 region: CASSRGQGNAGANVLTF. CDR3 DNA: TGTGCCAGTAGTAGGGGACAGGGGAACGCTGGGGCCAACGTCCTGACTTTC.

This chain connects TRBV5-6 to TRBJ2-7, with 12 bases fitting TRBD1. V trimming: 4 bases; J trimming: 7 bases; junction bases outside the gene matches: 6. Germline V gene lookup returns CDR1 SGHDT and CDR2 YYEEEE. This CDR3 spans 14 amino acids. The CDR3 sequence is CASSMGQGAREQYF. The CDR3 DNA reads as TGTGCCAGCAGCATGGGACAGGGGGCGAGGGAGCAGTACTTC.

The chain employs TRBV28 and TRBJ2-1, with no clear D. V was trimmed by 11 bases and J by 7 bases, leaving 18 bases between them. From germline, CDR1 is MDHEN and CDR2 SYDVKM. The CDR3 contains 13 residues. The CDR3 coding sequence is TGTGCCGGAAAACAGTTCCTATCGAATGAGCAGTTCTTC. It translates to CAGKQFLSNEQFF.

The chain recombines TRBV7-8 with TRBJ1-1, with 7 bases identical to TRBD1. V shed 4 bases, J shed 12 bases, and the junction held 5 bases outside the gene matches. CDR3 size: 11 residues. Germline V gene data show CDR1 as SGHVS and CDR2 as FQNEAQ. For the CDR3, the DNA is TGTGCCAGCAGCTCAGGGGGTCCCCCTTTCTTT. Its translation is CASSSGGPPFF.

The rearrangement joins TRBV30 to TRBJ2-1; a weak D match, TRBD1 (6 bases). With 3 bases removed from V and 9 bases from J, the gap between germline ends came to 21 bases. The CDR3 is made up of 15 amino acids. Germline CDR1 is GTSNPN and CDR2 is SVGIG (reference sequence). CDR3 protein: CAWRDGTLDLGEQFF. The CDR3 DNA sequence: TGTGCCTGGAGGGACGGGACACTAGATCTGGGTGAGCAGTTCTTC.

The CDR3 coding sequence is TGTGCCAGCAGCTCAGGACAGGGGATCACTGAAGCTTTCTTT. It yields the protein CASSSGQGITEAFF. The chain couples TRBV7-2 to TRBJ1-1, with 9 bases matching TRBD1. The CDR3 consists of 14 residues. V lost 4 bases and J lost 4; bases outside the gene matches: 4. Germline values: CDR1 SGHTA, CDR2 FQGNSA. Based on the CDR3 plus reference TRBV7-2 and TRBJ1-1, the full variable domain is GAGVSQSPSNKVTEKGKDVELRCDPISGHTALYWYRQSLGQGLEFLIYFQGNSAPDKSGLPSDRFSAERTGGSVSTLTIQRTQQEDSAVYLCASSSGQGITEAFFGQGTRLTVV.

A remark on this clone: A junction end diverges from the germline sequence, so it may reflect a read error. Other DNA sequences in this specimen translate into the identical CDR3. The V and J genes are TRBV5-1 and TRBJ2-7, with D maybe TRBD2 (6 bases). This CDR3 is 13 amino acids long. The germline CDR1 and CDR2 sequences are SGHRS and YFSETQ. CDR3 amino acids: CASSFGGFYEQYF. CDR3 nucleotide sequence: TGCGCCAGTAGCTTCGGGGGTTTCTACGAGCAGTACTTC.

This clone showed up just once. The chain couples TRBV11-3 to TRBJ2-2; D remains unclear. The CDR3 has 13 amino acids. Germline CDR1 SGHNT, CDR2 YENEEA. Trimming cost V 1 base and J 6 bases, with 6 bases left between them. Here the CDR3 reads CASSLAGSGELFF. CDR3 nucleotides: TGTGCCAGCAGCTTAGCTGGGTCCGGGGAGCTGTTTTTT.

This chain connects TRBV2 to TRBJ2-6; 11 bases align to TRBD1. Germline values: CDR1 SNHLY, CDR2 FYNNEI. V lost 6 bases and J lost 0; bases outside the gene matches: 4. The CDR3 is 17 residues long. The CDR3 protein is CASSRGTGGSGANVLTF. CDR3 sequence (DNA): TGTGCCAGCAGCCGCGGGACAGGGGGCTCTGGGGCCAACGTCCTGACTTTC.

The chain couples TRBV30 to TRBJ1-4, with a weak D call TRBD1 (6 bases). This CDR3 comprises 15 residues. The V gene lost 2 bases and the J gene lost 3 bases, with 13 bases spanning the gap. Germline CDR1 reads GTSNPN; CDR2 reads SVGIG (reference sequence). For the CDR3, the DNA is TGTGCCTGGAGTCTAGGCGGGGGGCCTAATGAAAAACTGTTTTTT. The encoded protein is CAWSLGGGPNEKLFF.

CDR3 region: CASSYDRDRVNEQFF. Written as DNA, the CDR3 is TGTGCCAGCAGCTACGACCGGGACAGGGTCAATGAGCAGTTCTTC. The chain links TRBV6-5 to TRBJ2-1, with 9 bases fitting TRBD1. The CDR3 has 15 amino acids. Germline V gives CDR1 MNHEY, CDR2 SVGAGI. V was clipped by 6 bases and J by 6 bases; unmatched bases: 9.

The chain is built from TRBV9 and TRBJ2-3; 7 bases are shared with TRBD1. CDR3 length: 15 residues. With 1 base clipped from V and 3 bases from J, the junction kept 5 bases outside the gene matches. CDR1 SGDLS and CDR2 YYNGEE come from the germline V gene. The CDR3 DNA reads as TGTGCCAGCAGCGTAAAGGGGGCGCTGACAGATACGCAGTATTTT. Residues: CASSVKGALTDTQYF.

The chain combines TRBV20-1 with TRBJ2-7; possibly TRBD1 for D (6 bases). There are 11 residues in the CDR3. Germline assignment: CDR1 DFQATT and CDR2 SNEGSKA (reference sequence). Trimming left V 5 bases short and J 7 bases short, with 12 bases between. CDR3 sequence: CSASGVGEQYF. As DNA, the CDR3 is TGCAGTGCTTCAGGGGTTGGGGAGCAGTACTTC.

This sequence joins TRBV5-1 and TRBJ2-3; D possibly corresponds to TRBD1 (6 bases). The CDR3 contains 13 residues. Trimming removed 5 bases from V and 4 bases from J, with 11 bases in between. Germline V gene sequence: CDR1 SGHRS, CDR2 YFSETQ. In DNA, the CDR3 is TGCGCCAGCAGTCGGACAGCCCCAGATACGCAGTATTTT. Protein: CASSRTAPDTQYF.

This chain connects TRBV5-1 to TRBJ2-7; 7 bases fit TRBD1. This CDR3 region has 15 residues. The ends lost 0 bases at V and 0 bases at J; junction bases unmatched: 3. In germline, CDR1 is SGHRS, CDR2 YFSETQ. CDR3 DNA: TGCGCCAGCAGCTTGGTAGGGGGCCTCTCCTACGAGCAGTACTTC. Amino acid sequence: CASSLVGGLSYEQYF.

This chain uses TRBV28 with TRBJ2-1, with 10 bases identical to TRBD1. CDR1 and CDR2 (germline): MDHEN, SYDVKM. V dropped 3 bases and J dropped 5; count of bases not matched to a gene: 7. CDR3 length: 16 amino acids. CDR3 in DNA: TGTGCCAGCAGTTTCATCGGGACAGGGGCCAACAATGAGCAGTTCTTC. Translating gives CASSFIGTGANNEQFF.

The chain is built from TRBV25-1 and TRBJ1-2; 8 nucleotides align to TRBD1. With 10 bases clipped from V and 8 bases from J, the junction kept 12 bases outside the gene matches. The CDR3 is made up of 13 amino acids. The germline gives CDR1 MGHDK, CDR2 SYGVNS. DNA for the CDR3: TGTGCCACTCGGACAGGGACCCTTGGAGGCTACACCTTC. Residues: CATRTGTLGGYTF.